This TCR beta chain was identified in a study of CXCR3-negative and CXCR3-positive naive CD8 T cells (dated by TCRdb to about 2019). Looking at the study overall: In total, roughly 140 million TRB reads were obtained, corresponding to roughly 1.5 +/- 0.3 million reads per library. TRBV-TRBJ cluster analysis included naive subsets from several donors and memory cells from 3 donors. The diversity and physicochemical repertoire analyses included more than nine donors pooled from two independent experiments.

Findings and caveats that apply to the study as a whole: TRBV-TRBJ usage was similar between naive CXCR3-negative and CXCR3-positive cells from the same donor, while memory cells showed distinct patterns. Repertoire diversity was comparably high in both naive subsets but much lower in memory CD8+ T cells. TRB CDR3s from CXCR3-positive naive cells showed higher hydrophobicity (lower Kidera factor 4), lower energy, and higher strength and volume indices than CXCR3-negative naive cells. Because surface CD5, which is linked to self-reactivity in mice, was comparable between the naive subsets, TCR interaction strength was also inferred from TRB CDR3 physicochemical properties. Because CXCR3 expression was partially decreased after cryopreservation, freshly isolated PBMCs were used for most assays.

For each CD8+ T cell subset, flow sorting was done in triplicate, and 300,000 to 350,000 cells per subset went directly into RLT lysis buffer. Naive CD8+ T cells were defined stringently as CD45RO-CCR7+CD27+CD95- to exclude memory contaminants. Peripheral blood mononuclear cells were isolated from buffy coats by standard density gradient centrifugation. A FACSAria III was used to flow-sort naive CD8+ T cells into CXCR3-negative and CXCR3-positive populations. Total RNA was extracted from sorted cells using an RNeasy Mini Kit. The instrument was a NextSeq 550. The Human TCR Profiling Kit (MiLaboratory) was used to prepare UMI-labeled 5' RACE TRB cDNA libraries. cDNA synthesis used the entire amount of extracted RNA, and PCR amplification then used the entire amount of cDNA produced. Libraries were prepared in parallel using an identical number of PCR cycles. The source study handled its data this way. With a minimum of two reads required per UMI, MIGEC and MiXCR pulled out about 50,000 +/- 10,000 unique UMI-labeled TRB cDNA molecules from each library. Each library averaged about 37,000 +/- 9,700 functional in-frame TRB CDR3 nucleotide clonotypes without stop codons. After each sample was downsampled to 5000 UMI-labeled TRB molecules, VDJtools was used to calculate diversity metrics such as normalized Shannon-Wiener and Chao1. For the central five CDR3 residues, VDJtools calculated physicochemical properties weighted by clonotype size, namely interaction energy, strength, volume and Kidera factor 4. TCRdb reanalyzed the reads, keeping one entry per CDR3 protein sequence and omitting DNA. What appears here as the V and J calls and clone size reflects TCRdb's work, not the paper's. The sample's records list around 140,000 distinct CDR3 sequences. Clones ranked in the top ten supply roughly 0.39% of the sample.

CDR1 and CDR2 are read off the germline V gene (reference sequence) as SEHNR and FQNEAQ. CDR3 length: 13 amino acids, cysteine to phenylalanine. No DNA sequence is on record. Remarks on this clonotype: The antigen it binds to is not known.

The specimen was naive CXCR3+ CD8+ T cells from blood. The label giving this sample's cell subset or site can be read as: CD45RO-CCR7+CD27+CD95- naive CD8+ T cells expressing CXCR3 (TNR3+). This TCR was recovered from a human donor in good health. Some clones in this sample may be carry-over from other donors' samples. The rearrangement joined TRBV7-9 to TRBJ1-1; TCRdb indicates TRBD1, and absent DNA this call remains unverified. The CDR3 has the sequence CASSPRQSTEAFF.